This T cell receptor (beta chain) was identified in a study of post-analysis software for immune sequencing data. General study points: Five or six TRBV segments, TRBV5-6, TRBV5-1 and TRBV20-1 among them, were found more frequent in patients than controls.

cDNA libraries for TCR beta contained unique molecular identifiers. TCRdb reprocessed the PCR reads with MiXCR, giving one entry per CDR3 protein. In the table there are about 170,000 distinct CDR3 sequences, around 30% of which are singletons. Per the germline V gene, CDR1 is SGDLS and CDR2 is YYNGEE. The CDR3 consists of 14 residues. The V gene lost 8 bases and the J gene lost 0 bases, with 11 bases spanning the gap. This clonotype was picked up a small number of times. Its target is unknown. This TCR derives from a girl aged 10 to 17 with multiple sclerosis. The chain combines TRBV9 with TRBJ2-2; D possibly matches TRBD1 or TRBD2 (5 bases each). Sequencing used blood. The CDR3 loop is CASKRDANTGELFF. The DNA of the CDR3 is TGTGCCAGTAAACGGGACGCGAACACCGGGGAGCTGTTTTTT.